Detailed here is one T cell receptor beta chain. The data belong to a study of blood T cell repertoires in COVID-19. The wider study: Sources were T cells, B-cell-depleted T cells, or PBMCs; the material itself was cDNA or gDNA.

The ends lost 3 bases at V and 4 bases at J; junction bases unmatched: 8. CDR3 length: 18 amino acids. CDR1 SGHRS and CDR2 YFSETQ come from the germline V gene. Generated by immunoSEQ multiplex PCR, the TCRdb table keeps only in-frame clones and is missing some. The table lists about 100,000 clones, 70% to 90% of them singletons. The receptor was derived from a man in his sixties with acute or convalescent COVID-19. The specimen sequenced was peripheral blood. J is TRBJ2-1 and V is TRBV5-1, with TRBD2 matching over 15 bases. The CDR3 sequence is CASSSWTSGGAWYNEQFF. CDR3 nucleotide sequence: TGCGCCAGCAGCTCCTGGACTAGCGGGGGGGCGTGGTACAATGAGCAGTTCTTC.